The T cell receptor (beta chain) under discussion was sequenced for a study of response to subunit inactivated influenza vaccine. Each CDR3 protein is one row after TCRdb ran MiXCR on the RT-PCR reads. The top ten clones hold roughly 10% of a sample with over 800,000 distinct CDR3 sequences, 21% of them seen once. The table lists this clonotype with a few counts. Its target is not known. Study findings and constraints: The authors suggested that every seasonal influenza vaccination recruits few new T cells.

Deletions cut 5 bases from V and 13 bases from J, with 18 bases between. The CDR3 consists of 14 residues. Per the germline V gene, CDR1 is MNHNS and CDR2 is SASEGT. The sequence came from a middle-aged man who received an inactivated influenza vaccine. Sequenced here: PBMCs from blood, sampled about 5 days after vaccination. The chain is built from TRBV6-1 and TRBJ2-6, with D perhaps matching TRBD2 (6 bases). The DNA of the CDR3 is TGTGCCAGCAGTCCCGGGACGGTTCGGGGGGTCCTGACTTTC. The encoded protein is CASSPGTVRGVLTF.